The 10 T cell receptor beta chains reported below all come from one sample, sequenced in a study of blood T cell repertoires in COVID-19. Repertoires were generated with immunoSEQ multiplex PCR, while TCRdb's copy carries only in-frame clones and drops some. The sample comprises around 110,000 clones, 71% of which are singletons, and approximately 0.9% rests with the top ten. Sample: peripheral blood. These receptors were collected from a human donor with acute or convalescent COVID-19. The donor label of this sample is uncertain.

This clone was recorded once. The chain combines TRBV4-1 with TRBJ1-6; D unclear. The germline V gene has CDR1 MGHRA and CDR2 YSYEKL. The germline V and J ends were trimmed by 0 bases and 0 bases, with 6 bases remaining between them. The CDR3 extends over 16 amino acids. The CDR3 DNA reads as TGCGCCAGCAGCCAAGACCTAAGCTCCTATAATTCACCCCTCCACTTT. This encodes CASSQDLSSYNSPLHF.

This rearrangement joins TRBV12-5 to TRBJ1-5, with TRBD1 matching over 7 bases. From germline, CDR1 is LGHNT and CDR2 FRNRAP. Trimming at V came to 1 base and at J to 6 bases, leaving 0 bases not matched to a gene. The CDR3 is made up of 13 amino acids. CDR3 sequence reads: CASGLEGAQPQHF. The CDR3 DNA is TGTGCTAGTGGTTTGGAGGGGGCTCAGCCCCAGCATTTT.

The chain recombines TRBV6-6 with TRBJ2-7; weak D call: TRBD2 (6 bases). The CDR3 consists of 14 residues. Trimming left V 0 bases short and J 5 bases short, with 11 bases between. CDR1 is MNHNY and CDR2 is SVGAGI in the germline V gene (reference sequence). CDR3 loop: CASSYSMGGDEQYV. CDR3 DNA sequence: TGTGCCAGCAGTTACTCAATGGGGGGAGACGAGCAGTACGTC.

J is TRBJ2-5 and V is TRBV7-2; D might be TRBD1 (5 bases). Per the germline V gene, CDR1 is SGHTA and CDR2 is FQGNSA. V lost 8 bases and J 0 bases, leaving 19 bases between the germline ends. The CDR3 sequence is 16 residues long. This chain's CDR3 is CASPRMGRAYQETQYF. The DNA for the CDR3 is TGTGCCAGCCCCCGCATGGGCAGGGCGTACCAAGAGACCCAGTACTTC.

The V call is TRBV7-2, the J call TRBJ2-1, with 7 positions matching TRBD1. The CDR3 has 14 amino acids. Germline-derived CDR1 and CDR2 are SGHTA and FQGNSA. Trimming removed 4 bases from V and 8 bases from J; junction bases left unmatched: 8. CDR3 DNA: TGTGCCAGCAGCTCGACAGGGAGTGTCGATGAGCAGTTCTTC. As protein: CASSSTGSVDEQFF.

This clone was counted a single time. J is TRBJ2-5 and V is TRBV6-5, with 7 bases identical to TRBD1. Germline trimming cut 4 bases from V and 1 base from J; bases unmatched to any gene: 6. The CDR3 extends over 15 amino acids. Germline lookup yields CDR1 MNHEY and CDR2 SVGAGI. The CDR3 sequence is CASSSDRAPQETQYF. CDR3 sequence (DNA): TGTGCCAGCAGTTCCGACAGGGCCCCCCAAGAGACCCAGTACTTC.

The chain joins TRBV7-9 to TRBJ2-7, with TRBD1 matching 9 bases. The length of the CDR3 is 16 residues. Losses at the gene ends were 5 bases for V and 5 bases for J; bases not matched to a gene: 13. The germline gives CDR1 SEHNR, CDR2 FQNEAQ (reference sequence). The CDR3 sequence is CASSNHRGLTPHEQYF. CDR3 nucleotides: TGTGCCAGCAGCAATCACAGGGGGCTTACCCCCCACGAGCAGTACTTC.

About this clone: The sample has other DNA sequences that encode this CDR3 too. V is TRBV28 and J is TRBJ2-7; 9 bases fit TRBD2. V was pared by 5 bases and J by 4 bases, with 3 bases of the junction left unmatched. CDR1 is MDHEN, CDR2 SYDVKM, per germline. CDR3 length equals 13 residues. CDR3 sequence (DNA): TGTGCCAGCAGTCCTAGCGGGGATTACGAGCAGTACGTC. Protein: CASSPSGDYEQYV.

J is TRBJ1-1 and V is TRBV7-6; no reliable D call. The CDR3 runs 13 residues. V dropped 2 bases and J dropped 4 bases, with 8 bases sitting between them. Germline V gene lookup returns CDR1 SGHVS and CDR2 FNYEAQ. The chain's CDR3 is CASSLSGVTEAFF. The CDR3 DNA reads TGTGCCAGCAGCTTAAGCGGGGTCACTGAAGCTTTCTTT. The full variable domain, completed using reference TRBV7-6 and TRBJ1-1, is GAGVSQSPRYKVTKRGQDVALRCDPISGHVSLYWYRQALGQGPEFLTYFNYEAQQDKSGLPNDRFSAERPEGSISTLTIQRTEQRDSAMYRCASSLSGVTEAFFGQGTRLTVV.

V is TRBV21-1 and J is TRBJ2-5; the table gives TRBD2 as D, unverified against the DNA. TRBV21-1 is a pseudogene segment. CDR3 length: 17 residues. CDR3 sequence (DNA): TGTGCCAGCAGCAAAGGGACTTACGGTAGACGGCAAGAGACCCAGTACTTC. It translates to CASSKGTYGRRQETQYF.